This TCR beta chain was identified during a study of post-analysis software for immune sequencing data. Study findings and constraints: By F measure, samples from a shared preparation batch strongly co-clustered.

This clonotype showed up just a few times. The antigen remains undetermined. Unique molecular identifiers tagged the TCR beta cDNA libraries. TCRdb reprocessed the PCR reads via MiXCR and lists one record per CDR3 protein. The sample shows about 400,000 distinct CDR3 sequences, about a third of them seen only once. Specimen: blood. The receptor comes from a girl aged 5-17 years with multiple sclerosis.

The CDR3 coding sequence is TGTGCCATCAGCCTGGACCCACGAGCGGCACGAGGCTCCTACAATGAGCAGTTCTTC. Translating gives CAISLDPRAARGSYNEQFF. The chain uses TRBV10-3 and TRBJ2-1; TRBD2 is a possible D gene (5 bases). Trimming removed 6 bases at V and 0 bases at J, with 24 bases between. The V gene's germline CDR1 is ENHRY and CDR2 SYGVKD. CDR3 size: 19 residues.